The 24 T cell receptor beta chains below come from one sample, sequenced in a study of T cells in localized non-small cell lung cancer. The table came from immunoSEQ multiplex PCR; TCRdb's copy has only in-frame clones and leaves some out. The sample records 20,000 to 30,000 clones, 70% to 90% being singletons. Sequencing used peripheral blood mononuclear cells, obtained before any cancer treatment. Every receptor here comes from a woman aged 35-75 years with stage III lung adenocarcinoma.

The rearrangement joins TRBV19 to TRBJ2-1; D is undetermined. The CDR3 length is 13 residues. Trimming took off 5 bases at V and 7 bases at J, with 12 bases between the two ends. The germline V gene has CDR1 LNHDA and CDR2 SQIVND (reference sequence). This CDR3 reads CASSDQSRNEQFF. The CDR3 bases are TGTGCCAGTAGTGACCAGTCCCGGAATGAGCAGTTCTTC.

This clone was detected only once. The chain carries TRBV7-3 and TRBJ2-5; TRBD1 matches at 10 bases. The CDR3 consists of 14 residues. Per the germline V gene, CDR1 is SGHTA and CDR2 is FQGTGA. After removal of 4 bases from V and 5 bases from J, the junction contained 4 bases not matched to a gene. The CDR3 coding sequence is TGTGCCAGCAGCTCGACAGGGGGCGCGGAGACCCAGTACTTC. This sequence encodes CASSSTGGAETQYF.

The chain has TRBV20-1 and TRBJ1-1; D ambiguous. The CDR3 totals 11 residues. CDR1 DFQATT and CDR2 SNEGSKA come from the germline V gene (reference sequence). The ends were cut back, 4 bases at V and 8 bases at J, with 11 bases in the middle. The CDR3 nucleotides read TGCAGTGCTACCCTAACCTACGAAGCTTTCTTT. Protein product: CSATLTYEAFF.

The genes are TRBV7-9 and TRBJ2-5; possibly TRBD1 for D (5 bases). The V and J ends lost 1 base and 5 bases respectively, with 14 bases between them. The CDR3 covers 15 residues. Germline V gene data show CDR1 as SEHNR and CDR2 as FQNEAQ (reference sequence). CDR3 DNA: TGTGCCAGCAGCTTAGGTCCTGACAGTGCCGAGACCCAGTACTTC. It yields the protein CASSLGPDSAETQYF.

V and J are TRBV7-9 and TRBJ1-4; D unresolved. This CDR3 comprises 16 residues. V dropped 5 bases and J dropped 3 bases, with 16 bases sitting between them. Germline CDR1 SEHNR, CDR2 FQNEAQ (reference sequence). The CDR3 protein is CASSTRGRFSNEKLFF. DNA of the CDR3: TGTGCCAGCAGCACCCGTGGGAGATTTTCTAATGAAAAACTGTTTTTT. Drawing the rest from reference TRBV7-9 and TRBJ1-4, the complete variable domain is DTGVSQNPRHKITKRGQNVTFRCDPISEHNRLYWYRQTLGQGPEFLTYFQNEAQLEKSRLLSDRFSAERPKGSFSTLEIQRTEQGDSAMYLCASSTRGRFSNEKLFFGSGTQLSVL.

A few counts support this clone. Other DNA sequences in this sample translate to the same CDR3. This chain uses TRBV19 with TRBJ2-4; D is perhaps TRBD1 (5 bases). The CDR3 totals 16 residues. V was cut by 0 bases and J by 0 bases, with 9 bases left in between. Germline V lookup: CDR1 LNHDA, CDR2 SQIVND (reference sequence). CDR3 region: CASSIEVGLAKNIQYF. The CDR3 region has the DNA TGTGCCAGTAGTATAGAAGTGGGGCTAGCCAAAAACATTCAGTACTTC.

The genes are TRBV2 and TRBJ2-2; 10 bases are a match to TRBD1. Germline V lookup: CDR1 SNHLY, CDR2 FYNNEI. This CDR3 spans 16 amino acids. V dropped 7 bases and J dropped 8; count of bases not matched to a gene: 13. The CDR3 DNA follows: TGTGCCAGCATTAGGTCCGGGACAGGGGTTCTTGGGGAGCTGTTTTTT. The encoded protein is CASIRSGTGVLGELFF.

In nucleotides, the CDR3 is TGTGCCAGCAGCGCGTCAGGGGGCACGAACACTGAAGCTTTCTTT. The encoded protein is CASSASGGTNTEAFF. The chain combines TRBV9 with TRBJ1-1; 8 bases are a match to TRBD1. Losses at the gene ends were 3 bases for V and 1 base for J; bases not matched to a gene: 5. CDR3 length: 15 amino acids. Per germline, CDR1 SGDLS and CDR2 YYNGEE.

The chain couples TRBV15 to TRBJ1-5; possibly TRBD1 for D (6 bases). The V and J ends lost 3 bases and 2 bases respectively, with 8 bases between them. The germline V gene encodes CDR1 LNHNV and CDR2 YYDKDF (reference sequence). There are 14 residues in the CDR3. The CDR3 here is CATSRGAGNQPQHF. The CDR3 nucleotides read TGTGCCACCAGCAGGGGGGCTGGCAATCAGCCCCAGCATTTT.

The CDR3 DNA reads as TGTGCCAGCAGTCCCGGGGACTCTGGGGGTGCGTATGGCTACACCTTC. Its translation: CASSPGDSGGAYGYTF. The gene calls are TRBV5-5 and TRBJ1-2; possibly TRBD1 for D (5 bases). The CDR3 spans 16 residues. In germline, CDR1 is SGHKS, CDR2 YYEKEE (reference sequence). With 5 bases removed from V and 5 bases from J, the gap between germline ends came to 22 bases.

The chain uses TRBV27 and TRBJ1-2; D unclear. V was clipped by 2 bases and J by 6 bases, with 10 bases between them. Germline V gives CDR1 MNHEY, CDR2 SMNVEV (reference sequence). The CDR3 is made up of 13 amino acids. CDR3 DNA sequence: TGTGCCAGCAGTTTACTCGGGGATCATGGCTACACCTTC. It is translated as CASSLLGDHGYTF.

V usage is TRBV4-1 and J usage is TRBJ1-3; D not resolved. Germline CDR1 and CDR2: MGHRA and YSYEKL. The CDR3 consists of 14 residues. V was shortened by 4 bases and J by 0 bases, with 7 bases between the two germline ends. The DNA of the CDR3 is TGCGCCAGCAGCCCCCAGTACTCTGGAAACACCATATATTTT. Translation gives CASSPQYSGNTIYF.

The V gene is TRBV4-2, the J gene TRBJ2-3, with 14 bases fitting TRBD2. Germline CDR1 LGHNA, CDR2 YNFKEQ. The ends lost 0 bases at V and 1 base at J; junction bases unmatched: 6. The CDR3 spans 19 residues. The CDR3 DNA reads as TGTGCCAGCAGCCAAGATCGAAGGGGACTAGCGGGGGGCACAGATACGCAGTATTTT. Its translation: CASSQDRRGLAGGTDTQYF.

In this sample, this clone turned up once. This chain joins TRBV6-1 and TRBJ2-1; tentatively, D is TRBD1 or TRBD2 (5 bases each). Trimming shortened V by 6 bases and J by 7 bases, and 16 bases separated the two germline ends. This CDR3 is built from 14 residues. The germline CDR1 and CDR2 sequences are MNHNS and SASEGT. The CDR3 loop is CASRGVWGKNEQFF. In DNA, the CDR3 is TGTGCCAGCAGGGGGGTTTGGGGCAAAAATGAGCAGTTCTTC.

The rearrangement links TRBV18 to TRBJ2-7; TRBD1 matches 10 bases. The CDR3 consists of 16 residues. The junction had 12 bases not matched to a gene; V was cut back by 3 bases and J by 7 bases. CDR1 KGHSH and CDR2 LQKENI come from the germline V gene. The CDR3 here is CASSPPGWTGGYEQYF. CDR3 DNA: TGTGCCAGCTCACCCCCGGGCTGGACAGGGGGTTATGAGCAGTACTTC.

The chain couples TRBV3-2 to TRBJ2-5; the table's D call of TRBD1 was not tested on the DNA. TRBV3-2 is designated a pseudogene. This CDR3 has 9 residues. The CDR3 DNA reads TGTGCCAGCAGCCAAGCTGGGCACTTC. Residues: CASSQAGHF.

The CDR3 nucleotides are TGTGCCAGCTCACCGACTGACTGGAGGGAGACCCAGTACTTC. Its translation: CASSPTDWRETQYF. The chain recombines TRBV18 with TRBJ2-5, with D perhaps TRBD2 (5 bases). This CDR3 is built from 14 residues. V was trimmed by 3 bases and J by 5 bases, leaving 13 bases between them. From germline, CDR1 is KGHSH and CDR2 LQKENI.

The chain uses TRBV29-1 and TRBJ2-2; D is unclear. Germline V gene sequence: CDR1 SQVTM, CDR2 ANQGSEA. V lost 3 bases and J lost 1, with 6 bases in between. This CDR3 is 13 amino acids long. As DNA, the CDR3 is TGCAGCGTTGATCAGCGGAACACCGGGGAGCTGTTTTTT. Translating it yields CSVDQRNTGELFF.

This clone has just one count. The chain joins TRBV6-5 to TRBJ2-1; 8 positions match TRBD2. After removal of 0 bases from V and 5 bases from J, the junction contained 6 bases not matched to a gene. The CDR3 extends over 16 amino acids. Germline lookup yields CDR1 MNHEY and CDR2 SVGAGI. CDR3 DNA sequence: TGTGCCAGCAGTTACTCGCCGGGACTAGACGACAATGAGCAGTTCTTC. The encoded protein is CASSYSPGLDDNEQFF.

In nucleotides, the CDR3 is TGTGCCAGCTCATCTTCCGGACTCGTCACAGATACGCAGTATTTT. It yields the protein CASSSSGLVTDTQYF. The chain carries TRBV18 and TRBJ2-3; TRBD2 might be the D (5 bases). CDR3 length equals 15 residues. CDR1 and CDR2 (germline): KGHSH, LQKENI. The V end was cut by 5 bases, the J end by 2 bases, with 14 bases between.

The genes are TRBV5-4 and TRBJ1-5, with D possibly TRBD1 on 6 matching bases. CDR1 and CDR2 from the germline V gene are SGHNT and YYREEE (reference sequence). This CDR3 contains 16 residues. Trimming cost V 3 bases and J 0 bases, with 13 bases left between them. In DNA form, the CDR3 reads TGTGCCAGCAGCTCGGACAGTTATTATAGCAATCAGCCCCAGCATTTT. Amino acid sequence: CASSSDSYYSNQPQHF.

This rearrangement joins TRBV11-2 to TRBJ2-7, with 11 bases fitting TRBD2. V shed 4 bases, J shed 5 bases, and the junction held 10 bases outside the gene matches. Germline loops: CDR1 SGHAT, CDR2 FQNNGV. The CDR3 extends over 16 amino acids. The CDR3 here is CASSSQLAGAENEQYF. The CDR3 nucleotides are TGTGCCAGCAGCTCCCAACTAGCGGGAGCTGAAAACGAGCAGTACTTC. Full variable domain (rest looked up from reference TRBV11-2 and TRBJ2-7): EAGVAQSPRYKIIEKRQSVAFWCNPISGHATLYWYQQILGQGPKLLIQFQNNGVVDDSQLPKDRFSAERLKGVDSTLKIQPAKLEDSAVYLCASSSQLAGAENEQYFGPGTRLTVT.

The chain combines TRBV6-5 with TRBJ1-1; D uncertain. In germline, CDR1 is MNHEY, CDR2 SVGAGI. Trimming cost V 5 bases and J 2 bases, with 9 bases left between them. CDR3 length: 13 amino acids. CDR3 nucleotides: TGTGCCAGCAGTATCGGAAGAAACACTGAAGCTTTCTTT. It translates to CASSIGRNTEAFF.

This chain uses TRBV11-3 with TRBJ2-2; TRBD1 might be the D (5 bases). The ends were cut back, 5 bases at V and 9 bases at J, with 10 bases in the middle. Germline assignment: CDR1 SGHNT and CDR2 YENEEA. The CDR3 is made up of 12 amino acids. DNA of the CDR3: TGTGCCAGCAGCATCAGGGATCGGGAGCTGTTTTTT. Protein: CASSIRDRELFF. The full variable domain, completed using reference TRBV11-3 and TRBJ2-2, is EAGVVQSPRYKIIEKKQPVAFWCNPISGHNTLYWYLQNLGQGPELLIRYENEEAVDDSQLPKDRFSAERLKGVDSTLKIQPAELGDSAVYLCASSIRDRELFFGEGSRLTVL.